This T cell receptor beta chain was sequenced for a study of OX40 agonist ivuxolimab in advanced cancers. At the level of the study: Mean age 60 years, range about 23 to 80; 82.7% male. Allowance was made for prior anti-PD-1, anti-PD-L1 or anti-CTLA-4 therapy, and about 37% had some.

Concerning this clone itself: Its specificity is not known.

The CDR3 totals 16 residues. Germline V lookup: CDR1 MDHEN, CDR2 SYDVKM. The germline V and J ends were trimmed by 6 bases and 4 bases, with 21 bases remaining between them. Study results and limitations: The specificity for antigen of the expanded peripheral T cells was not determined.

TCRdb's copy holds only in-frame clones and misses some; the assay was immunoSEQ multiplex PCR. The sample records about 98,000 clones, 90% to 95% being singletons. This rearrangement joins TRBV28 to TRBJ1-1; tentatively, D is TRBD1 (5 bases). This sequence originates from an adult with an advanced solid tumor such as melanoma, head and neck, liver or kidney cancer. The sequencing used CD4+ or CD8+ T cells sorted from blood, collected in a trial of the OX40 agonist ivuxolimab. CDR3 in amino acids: CASSSPGTLLITEAFF. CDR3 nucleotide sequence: TGTGCCAGCAGCTCTCCCGGGACCTTACTAATCACTGAAGCTTTCTTT. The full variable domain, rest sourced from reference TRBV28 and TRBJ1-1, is DVKVTQSSRYLVKRTGEKVFLECVQDMDHENMFWYRQDPGLGLRLIYFSYDVKMKEKGDIPEGYSVSREKKERFSLILESASTNQTSMYLCASSSPGTLLITEAFFGQGTRLTVV.